This T cell receptor (beta chain) was obtained from a study of shared clonotypes between healthy human individuals. At the level of the study: Ranging from 18 to 49 in age, donors were two women and a few men. Three CD4 naive, three CD4 memory, two CD8 naive and one CD8 memory plate were used per donor.

Profiled with immunoSEQ multiplex PCR; TCRdb holds only in-frame clones, not every one. The sample lists 1.4 million or so clones; 98% were seen once. CDR3 length: 14 amino acids. Germline-derived CDR1 and CDR2 are SGDLS and YYNGEE. V was cut by 0 bases and J by 6 bases, with 13 bases left in between. Points on this clone: The same CDR3 can be traced to other DNA sequences in this sample.

Sequenced sample: naive CD4+ T cells sorted from blood. Subset noted: CD45RA+ positively selected. The sequence derives from a man in his thirties or forties in good health. This chain connects TRBV9 to TRBJ2-7; D unclear. As DNA, the CDR3 is TGTGCCAGCAGCGTAGACGGGCGATTTGGCGAGCAGTACTTC. Its protein product is CASSVDGRFGEQYF.